The clone carrying this T cell receptor beta chain was counted at least ten times. Stated time point: before trial treatment. cDNA synthesis used a TRAV/TRBV-specific primer set for both chains. Using a constant-region primer together with a V-primer adapter, TCRs were subjected to 15 to 25 PCR cycles of amplification. mRNA isolates were amplified via in vitro transcription. One entry per CDR3 protein, called by TCRdb with MiXCR from the reads. The sample lists around 68,000 distinct CDR3 sequences, approximately 25% seen once, with 6.5% to 8% in the top ten. This sample stems from a study of low-dose radiotherapy and immunotherapy resistance in tumors. Looking at the study overall: With fractions of 0.5 Gy given every 2 weeks, Cohort 1 accumulated a total of 6.5 Gy. Intravenous ipilimumab 1 mg/kg every six weeks was given with nivolumab 240 mg every two weeks. Oral aspirin at 300 mg was taken daily by patients for four cycles, beginning on cycle 1 day 1.

The specimen was PBMCs, collected before treatment. This TCR derives from a male donor with rectosigmoid adenocarcinoma.

The CDR3 loop is CASSPDRGSYEQYF. The DNA for the CDR3 is TGTGCCAGTAGTCCCGACAGGGGCTCCTACGAGCAGTACTTC. V usage is TRBV19 and J usage is TRBJ2-7, with 8 nucleotides matching TRBD1. CDR3 length: 14 amino acids. Germline V gene data show CDR1 as LNHDA and CDR2 as SQIVND (reference sequence). The trim removed 5 bases at V and 0 bases at J, leaving 3 bases unmatched.